This T cell receptor beta chain is from a study of blood T cell repertoires in COVID-19. About the research overall: Whether acute or convalescent, the COVID-19 samples came from the United States, Italy and Spain.

As handled by the study authors: Amplification of reference gene primers provided the estimated nucleated cell counts. Measured with immunoSEQ multiplex PCR; TCRdb has only the in-frame clones, and not every one. V, J and clone size derive from that table, while D and trimming were established from the DNA sequence. This repertoire shows about 210,000 clones, about 80% found once; its top ten account for 7.8%. This CDR3 spans 14 amino acids. Germline values: CDR1 LGHDT, CDR2 YNNKEL (reference sequence). Trimming took off 4 bases at V and 11 bases at J, with 18 bases between the two ends. This chain connects TRBV3-1 (or the pseudogene TRBV3-2) to TRBJ1-5, with D possibly TRBD1 on 5 matching bases. The specimen sequenced was peripheral blood. The origin of this receptor is a woman aged 80 or over with COVID-19, enrolled during active disease. The CDR3 nucleotides read TGTGCCAGCAGCCCCTCACGCCTTACGGGGGCCCAGCATTTT. Protein product: CASSPSRLTGAQHF.